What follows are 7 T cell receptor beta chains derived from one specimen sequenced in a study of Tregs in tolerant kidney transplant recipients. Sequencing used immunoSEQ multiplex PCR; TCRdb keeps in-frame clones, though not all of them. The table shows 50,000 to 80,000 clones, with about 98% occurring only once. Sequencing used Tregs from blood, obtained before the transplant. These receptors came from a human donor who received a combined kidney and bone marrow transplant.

The CDR3: CASSLRPGLAGGEQYF. The CDR3 DNA is TGCGCCAGCAGCTTGAGGCCGGGACTAGCGGGCGGTGAGCAGTACTTC. The V gene is TRBV5-1, the J gene TRBJ2-7; TRBD2 agrees at 12 bases. Trimming cost V 1 base and J 7 bases; bases outside gene matches: 9. Per germline, CDR1 SGHRS and CDR2 YFSETQ. This CDR3 is built from 16 residues.

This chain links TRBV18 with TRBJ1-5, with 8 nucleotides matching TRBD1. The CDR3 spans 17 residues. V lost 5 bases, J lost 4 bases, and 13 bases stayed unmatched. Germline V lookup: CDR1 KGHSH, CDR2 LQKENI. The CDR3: CASSSVRTGGPNQPQHF. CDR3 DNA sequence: TGTGCCAGCTCAAGTGTACGCACAGGGGGACCGAATCAGCCCCAGCATTTT. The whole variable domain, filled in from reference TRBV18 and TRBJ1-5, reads NAGVMQNPRHLVRRRGQEARLRCSPMKGHSHVYWYRQLPEEGLKFMVYLQKENIIDESGMPKERFSAEFPKEGPSILRIQQVVRGDSAAYFCASSSVRTGGPNQPQHFGDGTRLSIL.

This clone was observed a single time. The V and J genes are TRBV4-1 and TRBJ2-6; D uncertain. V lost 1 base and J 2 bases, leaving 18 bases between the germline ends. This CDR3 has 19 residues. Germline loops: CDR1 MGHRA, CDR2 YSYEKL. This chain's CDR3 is CASSQVVARLSPGANVLTF. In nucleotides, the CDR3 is TGCGCCAGCAGCCAAGTGGTAGCAAGACTCTCTCCTGGGGCCAACGTCCTGACTTTC.

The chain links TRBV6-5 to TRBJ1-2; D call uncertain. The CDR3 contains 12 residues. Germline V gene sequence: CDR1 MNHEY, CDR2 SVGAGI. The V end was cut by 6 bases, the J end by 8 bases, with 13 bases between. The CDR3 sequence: CASSNRQEGYTF. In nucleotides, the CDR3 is TGTGCCAGCAGCAACAGACAAGAGGGCTACACCTTC.

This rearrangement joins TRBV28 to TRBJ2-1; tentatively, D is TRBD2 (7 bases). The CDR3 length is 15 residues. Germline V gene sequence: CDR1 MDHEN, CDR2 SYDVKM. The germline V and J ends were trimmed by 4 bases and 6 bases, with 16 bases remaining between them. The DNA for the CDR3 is TGTGCCAGCAGTTCAATTGGACTAGGGGGCAATGAGCAGTTCTTC. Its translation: CASSSIGLGGNEQFF.

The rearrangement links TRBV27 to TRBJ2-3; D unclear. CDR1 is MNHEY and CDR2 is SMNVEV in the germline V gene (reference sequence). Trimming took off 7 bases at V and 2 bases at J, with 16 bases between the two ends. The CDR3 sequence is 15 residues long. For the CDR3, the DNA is TGTGCCAGCAAAAGCTTAGCAACATCCACAGATACGCAGTATTTT. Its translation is CASKSLATSTDTQYF.

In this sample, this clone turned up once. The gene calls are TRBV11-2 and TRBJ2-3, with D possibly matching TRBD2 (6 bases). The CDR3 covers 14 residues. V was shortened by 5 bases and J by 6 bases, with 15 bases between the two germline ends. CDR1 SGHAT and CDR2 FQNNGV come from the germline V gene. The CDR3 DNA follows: TGTGCCAGCAGCCCGGGACTGGCTTTGGATACGCAGTATTTT. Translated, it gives CASSPGLALDTQYF.